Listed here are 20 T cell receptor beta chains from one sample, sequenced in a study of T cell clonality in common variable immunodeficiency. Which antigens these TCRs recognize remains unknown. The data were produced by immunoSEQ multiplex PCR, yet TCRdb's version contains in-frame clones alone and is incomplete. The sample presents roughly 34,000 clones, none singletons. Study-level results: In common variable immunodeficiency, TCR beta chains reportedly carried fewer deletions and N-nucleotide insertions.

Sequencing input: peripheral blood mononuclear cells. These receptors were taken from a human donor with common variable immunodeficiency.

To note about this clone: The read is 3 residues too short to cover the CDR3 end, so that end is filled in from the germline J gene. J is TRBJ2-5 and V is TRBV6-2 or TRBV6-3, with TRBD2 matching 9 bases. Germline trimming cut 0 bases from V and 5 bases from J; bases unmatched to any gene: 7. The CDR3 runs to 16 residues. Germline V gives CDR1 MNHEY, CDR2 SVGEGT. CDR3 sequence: CASSYSIAGEWETQYF. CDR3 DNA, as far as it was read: TGTGCCAGCAGTTACTCGATAGCGGGAGAGTGGGAGACC.

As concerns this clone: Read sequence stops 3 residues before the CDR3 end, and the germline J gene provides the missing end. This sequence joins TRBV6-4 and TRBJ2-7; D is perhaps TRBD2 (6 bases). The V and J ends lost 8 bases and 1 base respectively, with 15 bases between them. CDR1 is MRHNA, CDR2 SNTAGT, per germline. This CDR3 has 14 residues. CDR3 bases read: TGTGCCAGCCTCTTGAGGCGGGGATCCTACGAG. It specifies CASLLRRGSYE. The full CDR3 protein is CASLLRRGSYEQYF.

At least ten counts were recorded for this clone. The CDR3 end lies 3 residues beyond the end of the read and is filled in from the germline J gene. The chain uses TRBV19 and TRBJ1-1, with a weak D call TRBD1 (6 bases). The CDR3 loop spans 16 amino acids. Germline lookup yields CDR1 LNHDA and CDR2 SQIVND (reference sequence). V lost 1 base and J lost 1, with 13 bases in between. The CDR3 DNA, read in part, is TGTGCCAGTAGTATAGGATGGACAGCGACGAACACTGAA. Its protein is CASSIGWTATNTE. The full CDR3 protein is CASSIGWTATNTEAFF.

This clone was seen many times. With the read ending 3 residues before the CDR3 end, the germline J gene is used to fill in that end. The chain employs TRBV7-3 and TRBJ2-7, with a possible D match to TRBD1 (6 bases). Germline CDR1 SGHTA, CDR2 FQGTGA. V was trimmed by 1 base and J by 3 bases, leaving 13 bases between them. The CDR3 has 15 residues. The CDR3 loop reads CASSLIRDNNYEQYF. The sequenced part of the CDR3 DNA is TGTGCCAGCAGCTTAATCCGGGACAACAACTACGAG.

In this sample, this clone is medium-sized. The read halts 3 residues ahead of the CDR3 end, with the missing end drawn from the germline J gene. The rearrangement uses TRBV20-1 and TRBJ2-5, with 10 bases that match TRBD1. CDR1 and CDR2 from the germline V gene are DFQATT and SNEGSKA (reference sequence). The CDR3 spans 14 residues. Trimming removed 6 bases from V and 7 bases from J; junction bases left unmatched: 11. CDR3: CSAPPDRGRGTQYF. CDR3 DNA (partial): TGCAGTGCACCTCCTGACAGGGGGCGAGGGACC.

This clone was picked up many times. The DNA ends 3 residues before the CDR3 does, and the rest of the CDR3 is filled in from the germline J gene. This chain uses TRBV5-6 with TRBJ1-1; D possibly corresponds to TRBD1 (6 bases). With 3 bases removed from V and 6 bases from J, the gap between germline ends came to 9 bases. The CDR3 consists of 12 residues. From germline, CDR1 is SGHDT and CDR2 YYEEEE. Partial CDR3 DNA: TGTGCCAGCAGCTCAACAGGGCCTGAA. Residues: CASSSTGPE. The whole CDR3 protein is CASSSTGPEAFF.

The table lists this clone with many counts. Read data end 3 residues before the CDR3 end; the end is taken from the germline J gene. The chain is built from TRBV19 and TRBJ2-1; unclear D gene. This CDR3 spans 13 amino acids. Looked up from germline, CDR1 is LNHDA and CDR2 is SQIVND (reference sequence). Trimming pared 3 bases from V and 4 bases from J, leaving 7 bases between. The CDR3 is CASSISLYNEQFF. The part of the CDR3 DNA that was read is TGTGCCAGTAGTATCTCCCTATACAATGAG. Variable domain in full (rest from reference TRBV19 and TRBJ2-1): DGGITQSPKYLFRKEGQNVTLSCEQNLNHDAMYWYRQDPGQGLRLIYYSQIVNDFQKGDIAEGYSVSREKKESFPLTVTSAQKNPTAFYLCASSISLYNEQFFGPGTRLTVL.

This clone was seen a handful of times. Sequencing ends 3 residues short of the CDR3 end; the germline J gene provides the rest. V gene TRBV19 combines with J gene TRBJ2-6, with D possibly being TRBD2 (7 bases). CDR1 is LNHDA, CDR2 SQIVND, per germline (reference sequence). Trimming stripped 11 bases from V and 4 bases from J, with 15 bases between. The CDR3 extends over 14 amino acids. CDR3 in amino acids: CASWGGAGANVLTF. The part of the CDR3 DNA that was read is TGTGCCTCATGGGGGGGGGCCGGGGCCAACGTC.

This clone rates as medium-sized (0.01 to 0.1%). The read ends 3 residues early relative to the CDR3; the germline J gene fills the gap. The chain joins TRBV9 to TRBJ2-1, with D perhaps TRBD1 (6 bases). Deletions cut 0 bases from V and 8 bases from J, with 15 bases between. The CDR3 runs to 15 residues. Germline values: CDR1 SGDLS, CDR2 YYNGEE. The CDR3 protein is CASSVVQGYRDEQFF. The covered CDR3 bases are TGTGCCAGCAGCGTAGTTCAGGGGTATCGCGATGAG.

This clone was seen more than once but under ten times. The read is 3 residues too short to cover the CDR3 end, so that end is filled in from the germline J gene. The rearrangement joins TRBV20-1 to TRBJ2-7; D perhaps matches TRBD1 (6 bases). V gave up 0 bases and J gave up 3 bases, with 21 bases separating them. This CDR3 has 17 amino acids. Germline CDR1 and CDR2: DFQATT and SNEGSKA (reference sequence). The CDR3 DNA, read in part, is TGCAGTGCTAGAGATCCCCGCCTAGGACAGTTAAACTACGAG. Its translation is CSARDPRLGQLNYE. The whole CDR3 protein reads CSARDPRLGQLNYEQYF.

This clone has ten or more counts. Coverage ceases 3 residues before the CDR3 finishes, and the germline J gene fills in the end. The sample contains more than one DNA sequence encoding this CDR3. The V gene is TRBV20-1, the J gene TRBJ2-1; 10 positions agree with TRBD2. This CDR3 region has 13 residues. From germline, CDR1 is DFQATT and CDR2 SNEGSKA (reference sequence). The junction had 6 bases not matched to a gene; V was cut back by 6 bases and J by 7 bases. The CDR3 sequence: CSARLAGVNEQFF. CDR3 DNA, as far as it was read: TGCAGTGCGAGGCTAGCGGGAGTAAATGAG.

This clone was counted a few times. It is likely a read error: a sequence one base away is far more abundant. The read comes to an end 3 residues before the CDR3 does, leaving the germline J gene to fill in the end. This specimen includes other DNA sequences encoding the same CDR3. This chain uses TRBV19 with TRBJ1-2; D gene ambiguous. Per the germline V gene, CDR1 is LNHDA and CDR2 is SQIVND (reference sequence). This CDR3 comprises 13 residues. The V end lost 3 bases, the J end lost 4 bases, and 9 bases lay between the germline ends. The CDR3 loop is CASSIFGSYGYTF. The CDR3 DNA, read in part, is TGTGCCAGTAGTATCTTTGGCAGCTATGGC.

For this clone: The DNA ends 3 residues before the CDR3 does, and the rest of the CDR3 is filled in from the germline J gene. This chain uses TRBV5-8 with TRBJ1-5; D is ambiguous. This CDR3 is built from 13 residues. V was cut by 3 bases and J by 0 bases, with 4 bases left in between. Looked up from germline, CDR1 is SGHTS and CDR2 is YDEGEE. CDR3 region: CASSSGSNQPQHF. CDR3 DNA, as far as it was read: TGTGCCAGCAGCTCCGGTAGCAATCAGCCC.

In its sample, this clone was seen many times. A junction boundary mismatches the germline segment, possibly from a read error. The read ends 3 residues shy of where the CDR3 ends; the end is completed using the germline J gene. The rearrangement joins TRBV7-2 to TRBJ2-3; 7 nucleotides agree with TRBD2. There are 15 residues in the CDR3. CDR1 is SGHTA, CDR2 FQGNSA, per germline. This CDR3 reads CASSLAVTSTDTQYF. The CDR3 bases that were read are TGTGCCAGCAGCCTAGCGGTAACTAGCACAGATACG.

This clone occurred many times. CDR3 bases read: TGTGCCAGTAAACTAGCGGGAGGGCCGCAGGAGACC. Protein sequence: CASKLAGGPQET. The entire CDR3 protein reads CASKLAGGPQETQYF. This chain links TRBV19 with TRBJ2-5; the match to TRBD2 covers 13 bases. The read gets to within 3 residues of the CDR3 end, and the germline J gene fills in the rest. Trimming took 7 bases from V and 5 from J; bases not matched to a gene: 7. Germline CDR1 and CDR2: LNHDA and SQIVND (reference sequence). This CDR3 is 15 amino acids long.

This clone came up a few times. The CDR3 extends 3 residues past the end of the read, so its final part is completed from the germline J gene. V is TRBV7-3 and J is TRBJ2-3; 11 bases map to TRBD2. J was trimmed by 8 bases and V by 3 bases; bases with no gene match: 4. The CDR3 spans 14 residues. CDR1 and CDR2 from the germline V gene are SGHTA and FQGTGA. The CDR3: CASSFLAGGGTQYF. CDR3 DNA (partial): TGTGCCAGCAGCTTCTTAGCGGGAGGGGGTACG.

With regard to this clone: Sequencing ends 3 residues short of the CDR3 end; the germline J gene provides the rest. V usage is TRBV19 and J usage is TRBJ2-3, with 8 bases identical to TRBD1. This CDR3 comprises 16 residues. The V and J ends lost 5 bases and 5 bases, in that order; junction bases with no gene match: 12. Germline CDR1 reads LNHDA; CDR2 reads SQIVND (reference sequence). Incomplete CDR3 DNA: TGTGCCAGTAGTTCCGGACAGGGCGCATGGAGAGATACG. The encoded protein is CASSSGQGAWRDT. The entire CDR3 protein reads CASSSGQGAWRDTQYF. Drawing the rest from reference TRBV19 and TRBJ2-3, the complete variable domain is DGGITQSPKYLFRKEGQNVTLSCEQNLNHDAMYWYRQDPGQGLRLIYYSQIVNDFQKGDIAEGYSVSREKKESFPLTVTSAQKNPTAFYLCASSSGQGAWRDTQYFGPGTRLTVL.

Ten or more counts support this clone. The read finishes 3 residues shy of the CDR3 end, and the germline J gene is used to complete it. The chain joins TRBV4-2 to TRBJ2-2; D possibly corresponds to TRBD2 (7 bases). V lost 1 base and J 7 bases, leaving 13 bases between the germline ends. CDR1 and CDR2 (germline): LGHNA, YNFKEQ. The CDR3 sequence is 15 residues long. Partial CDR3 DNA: TGTGCCAGCAGCCAAGTCGGGGGGCTGCACGGGGAG. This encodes CASSQVGGLHGE. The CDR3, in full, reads CASSQVGGLHGELFF.

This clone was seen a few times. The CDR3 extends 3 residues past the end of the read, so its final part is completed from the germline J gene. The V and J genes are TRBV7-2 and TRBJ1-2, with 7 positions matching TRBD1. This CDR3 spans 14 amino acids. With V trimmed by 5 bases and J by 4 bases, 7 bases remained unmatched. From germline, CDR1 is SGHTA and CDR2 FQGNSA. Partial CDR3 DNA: TGTGCCAGCAGCCTCCGGGACAGTTTCTATGGC. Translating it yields CASSLRDSFYG. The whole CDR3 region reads CASSLRDSFYGYTF.

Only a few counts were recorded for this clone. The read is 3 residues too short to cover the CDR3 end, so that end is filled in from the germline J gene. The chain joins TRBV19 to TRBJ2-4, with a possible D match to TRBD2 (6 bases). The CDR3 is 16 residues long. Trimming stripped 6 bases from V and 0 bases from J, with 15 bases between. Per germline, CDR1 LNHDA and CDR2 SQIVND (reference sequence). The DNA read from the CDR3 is TGTGCCAGTAGGAAGGACTACCCCGGAGCCAAAAACATT. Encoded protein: CASRKDYPGAKNI. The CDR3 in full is CASRKDYPGAKNIQYF.